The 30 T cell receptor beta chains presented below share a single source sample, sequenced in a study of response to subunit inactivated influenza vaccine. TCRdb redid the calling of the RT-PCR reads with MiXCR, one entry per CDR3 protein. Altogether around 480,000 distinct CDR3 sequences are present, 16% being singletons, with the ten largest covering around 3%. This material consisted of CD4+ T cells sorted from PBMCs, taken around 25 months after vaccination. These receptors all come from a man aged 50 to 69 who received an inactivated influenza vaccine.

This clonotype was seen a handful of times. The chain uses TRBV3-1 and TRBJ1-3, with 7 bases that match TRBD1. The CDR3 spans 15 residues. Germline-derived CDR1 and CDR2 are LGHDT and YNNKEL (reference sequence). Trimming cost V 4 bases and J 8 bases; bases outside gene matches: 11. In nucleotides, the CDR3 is TGTGCCAGCAGCCTTCAGGGGGGAAGGGGGGACACCATATATTTT. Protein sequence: CASSLQGGRGDTIYF.

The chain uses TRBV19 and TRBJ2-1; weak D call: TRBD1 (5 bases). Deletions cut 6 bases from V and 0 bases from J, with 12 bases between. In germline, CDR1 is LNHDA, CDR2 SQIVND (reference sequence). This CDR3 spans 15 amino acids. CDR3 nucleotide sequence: TGTGCCAGTAGACGAACAGGAGTCTCCTACAATGAGCAGTTCTTC. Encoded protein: CASRRTGVSYNEQFF.

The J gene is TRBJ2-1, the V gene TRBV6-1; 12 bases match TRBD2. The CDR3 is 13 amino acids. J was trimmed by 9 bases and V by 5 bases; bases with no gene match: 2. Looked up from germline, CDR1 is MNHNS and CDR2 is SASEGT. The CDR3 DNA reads TGTGCCAGCAGTAGACTAGCGGGAGCTGAGCAGTTCTTC. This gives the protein CASSRLAGAEQFF.

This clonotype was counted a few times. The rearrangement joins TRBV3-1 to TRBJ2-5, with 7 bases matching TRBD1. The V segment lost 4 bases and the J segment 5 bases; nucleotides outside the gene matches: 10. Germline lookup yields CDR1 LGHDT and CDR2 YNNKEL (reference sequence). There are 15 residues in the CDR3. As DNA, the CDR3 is TGTGCCAGCAGCCGTATGGGTAGGGGGCAGGAGACCCAGTACTTC. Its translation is CASSRMGRGQETQYF.

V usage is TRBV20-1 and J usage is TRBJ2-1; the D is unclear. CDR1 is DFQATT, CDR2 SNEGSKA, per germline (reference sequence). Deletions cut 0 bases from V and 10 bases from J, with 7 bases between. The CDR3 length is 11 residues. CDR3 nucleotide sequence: TGCAGTGCTAGAGACTCACCGGAGCAGTTCTTC. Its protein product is CSARDSPEQFF.

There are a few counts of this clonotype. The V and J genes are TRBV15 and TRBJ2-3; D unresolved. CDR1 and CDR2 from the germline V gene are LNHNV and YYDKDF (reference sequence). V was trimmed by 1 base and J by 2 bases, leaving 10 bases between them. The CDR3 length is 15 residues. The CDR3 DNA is TGTGCCACCAGCAGAGTGCGGCCAACCACAGATACGCAGTATTTT. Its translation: CATSRVRPTTDTQYF.

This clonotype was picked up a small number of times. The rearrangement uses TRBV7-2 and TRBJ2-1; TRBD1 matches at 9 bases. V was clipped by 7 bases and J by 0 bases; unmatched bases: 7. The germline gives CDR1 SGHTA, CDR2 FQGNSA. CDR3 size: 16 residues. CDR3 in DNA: TGTGCCAGCACCACGACAGGGGGTGGCTCCTACAATGAGCAGTTCTTC. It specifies CASTTTGGGSYNEQFF.

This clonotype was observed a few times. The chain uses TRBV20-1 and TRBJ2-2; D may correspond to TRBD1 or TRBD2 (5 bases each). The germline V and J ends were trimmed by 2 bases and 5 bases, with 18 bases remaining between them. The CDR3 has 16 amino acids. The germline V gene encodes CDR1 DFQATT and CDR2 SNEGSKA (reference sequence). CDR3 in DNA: TGCAGTGCTAGAAGGTTGGGGGAGTTCGGTACCGGGGAGCTGTTTTTT. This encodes CSARRLGEFGTGELFF.

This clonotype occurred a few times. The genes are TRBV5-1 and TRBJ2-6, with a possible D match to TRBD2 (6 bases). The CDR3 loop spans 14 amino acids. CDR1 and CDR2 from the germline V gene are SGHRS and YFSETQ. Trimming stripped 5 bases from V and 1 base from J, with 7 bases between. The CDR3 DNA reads TGCGCCAGCAGAGGAGGGTCTGGGGCCAACGTCCTGACTTTC. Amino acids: CASRGGSGANVLTF.

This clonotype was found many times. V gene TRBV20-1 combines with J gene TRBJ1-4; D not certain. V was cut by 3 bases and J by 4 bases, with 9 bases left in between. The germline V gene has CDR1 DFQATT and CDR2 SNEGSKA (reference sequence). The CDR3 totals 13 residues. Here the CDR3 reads CSASKAVNEKLFF. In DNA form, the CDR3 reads TGCAGTGCTAGTAAGGCAGTTAATGAAAAACTGTTTTTT.

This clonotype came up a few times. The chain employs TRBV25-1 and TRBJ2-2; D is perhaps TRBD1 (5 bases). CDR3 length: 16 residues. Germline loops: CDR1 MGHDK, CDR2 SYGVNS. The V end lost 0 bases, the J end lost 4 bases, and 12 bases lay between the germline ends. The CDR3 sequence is CASSEYYSGSTGELFF. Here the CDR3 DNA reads TGTGCCAGCAGTGAATATTATTCAGGGTCCACCGGGGAGCTGTTTTTT. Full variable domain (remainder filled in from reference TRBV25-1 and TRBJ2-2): EADIYQTPRYLVIGTGKKITLECSQTMGHDKMYWYQQDPGMELHLIHYSYGVNSTEKGDLSSESTVSRIRTEHFPLTLESARPSHTSQYLCASSEYYSGSTGELFFGEGSRLTVL.

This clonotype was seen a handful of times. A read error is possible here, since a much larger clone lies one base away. CDR3 sequence (DNA): TGTGCCAGCAGTCTCCGTTACACAGATACGCAGTATTTT. Amino acids: CASSLRYTDTQYF. The V call is TRBV6-6, the J call TRBJ2-3; D is unclear. The CDR3 has 13 amino acids. The V end was cut by 5 bases, the J end by 2 bases, with 8 bases between. From germline, CDR1 is MNHNY and CDR2 SVGAGI (reference sequence).

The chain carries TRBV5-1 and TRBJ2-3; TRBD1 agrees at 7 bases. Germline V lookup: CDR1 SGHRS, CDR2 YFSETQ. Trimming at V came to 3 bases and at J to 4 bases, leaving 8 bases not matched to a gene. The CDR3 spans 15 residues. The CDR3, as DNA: TGCGCCAGCAGCTCCGGGGACAGATATTCAGATACGCAGTATTTT. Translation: CASSSGDRYSDTQYF.

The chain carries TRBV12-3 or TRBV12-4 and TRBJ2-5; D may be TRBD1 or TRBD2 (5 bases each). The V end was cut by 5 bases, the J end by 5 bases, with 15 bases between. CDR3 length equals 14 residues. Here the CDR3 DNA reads TGTGCCAGCAGTCGACAGCCCCGAGGGGAGACCCAGTACTTC. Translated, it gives CASSRQPRGETQYF.

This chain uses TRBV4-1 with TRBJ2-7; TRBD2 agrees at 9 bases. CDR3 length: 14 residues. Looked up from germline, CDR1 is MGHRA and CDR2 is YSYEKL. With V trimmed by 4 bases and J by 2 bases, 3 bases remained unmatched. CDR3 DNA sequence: TGCGCCAGCAGCCCTAGGACTAGCGCCTACGAGCAGTACTTC. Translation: CASSPRTSAYEQYF.

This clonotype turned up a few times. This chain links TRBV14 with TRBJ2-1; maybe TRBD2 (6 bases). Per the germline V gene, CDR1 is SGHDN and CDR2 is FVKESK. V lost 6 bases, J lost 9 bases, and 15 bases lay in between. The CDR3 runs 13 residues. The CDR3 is CASRLEVGGEQFF. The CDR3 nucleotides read TGTGCCAGCAGACTAGAGGTCGGGGGTGAGCAGTTCTTC. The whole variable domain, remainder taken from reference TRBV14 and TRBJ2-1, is EAGVTQFPSHSVIEKGQTVTLRCDPISGHDNLYWYRRVMGKEIKFLLHFVKESKQDESGMPNNRFLAERTGGTYSTLKVQPAELEDSGVYFCASRLEVGGEQFFGPGTRLTVL.

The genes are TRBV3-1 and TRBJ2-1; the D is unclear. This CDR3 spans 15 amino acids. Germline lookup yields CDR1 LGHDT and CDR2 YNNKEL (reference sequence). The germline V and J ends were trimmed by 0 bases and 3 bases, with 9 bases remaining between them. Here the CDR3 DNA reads TGTGCCAGCAGCCAAGACAGGTTGGACTACAATGAGCAGTTCTTC. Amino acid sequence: CASSQDRLDYNEQFF.

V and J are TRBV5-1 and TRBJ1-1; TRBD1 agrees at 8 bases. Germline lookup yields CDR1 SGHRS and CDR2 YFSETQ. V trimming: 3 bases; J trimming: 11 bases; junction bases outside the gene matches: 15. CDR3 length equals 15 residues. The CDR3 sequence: CASSSQGAGVGSAFF. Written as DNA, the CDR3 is TGCGCCAGCAGCTCGCAGGGGGCGGGCGTAGGCAGCGCTTTCTTT.

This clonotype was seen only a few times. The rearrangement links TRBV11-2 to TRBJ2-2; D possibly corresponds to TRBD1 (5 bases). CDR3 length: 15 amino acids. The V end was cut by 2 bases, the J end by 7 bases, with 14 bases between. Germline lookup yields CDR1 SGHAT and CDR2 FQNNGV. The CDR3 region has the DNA TGTGCCAGCAGCTTACGGCGGACCAGGGACGGGGAGCTGTTTTTT. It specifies CASSLRRTRDGELFF.

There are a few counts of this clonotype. The CDR3 bases are TGCAGTGCTAGAGATGTTCGGACAGGGAATGAGCAGTTCTTC. Encoded protein: CSARDVRTGNEQFF. The gene calls are TRBV20-1 and TRBJ2-1; the match to TRBD1 covers 8 bases. The CDR3 has 14 residues. With 0 bases clipped from V and 7 bases from J, the junction kept 5 bases outside the gene matches. CDR1 and CDR2 (germline): DFQATT, SNEGSKA (reference sequence).

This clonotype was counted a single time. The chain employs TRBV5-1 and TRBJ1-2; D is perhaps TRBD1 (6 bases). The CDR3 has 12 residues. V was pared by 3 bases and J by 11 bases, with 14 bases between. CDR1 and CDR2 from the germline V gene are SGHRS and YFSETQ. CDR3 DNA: TGCGCCAGCAGCTCCTCGAATACAGGGTACACCTTC. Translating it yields CASSSSNTGYTF.

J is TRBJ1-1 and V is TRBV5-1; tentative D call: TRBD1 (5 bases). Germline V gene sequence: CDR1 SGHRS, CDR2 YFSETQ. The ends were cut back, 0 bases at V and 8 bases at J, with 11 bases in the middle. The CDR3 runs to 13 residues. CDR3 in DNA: TGCGCCAGCAGCTTGGGGGGGGAGTTGGAAGCTTTCTTT. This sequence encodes CASSLGGELEAFF.

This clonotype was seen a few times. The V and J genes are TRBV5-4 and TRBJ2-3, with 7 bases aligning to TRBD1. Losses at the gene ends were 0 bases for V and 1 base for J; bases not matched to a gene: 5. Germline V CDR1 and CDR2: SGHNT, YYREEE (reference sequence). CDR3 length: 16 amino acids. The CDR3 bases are TGTGCCAGCAGCTTGGCCAAGGGGGCCCGCACAGATACGCAGTATTTT. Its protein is CASSLAKGARTDTQYF.

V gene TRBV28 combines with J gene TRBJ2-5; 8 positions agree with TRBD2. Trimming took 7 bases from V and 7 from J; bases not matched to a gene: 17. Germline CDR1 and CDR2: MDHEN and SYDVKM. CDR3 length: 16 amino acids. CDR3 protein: CASTPFNGGAAGTQYF. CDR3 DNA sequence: TGTGCCAGCACCCCCTTTAACGGGGGGGCTGCGGGGACCCAGTACTTC.

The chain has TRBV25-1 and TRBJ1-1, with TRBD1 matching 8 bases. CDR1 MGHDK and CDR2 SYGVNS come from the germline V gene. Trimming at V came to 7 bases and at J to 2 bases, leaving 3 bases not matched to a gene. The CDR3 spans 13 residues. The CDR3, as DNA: TGTGCCAGCAAGTCAGGGGGCAACACTGAAGCTTTCTTT. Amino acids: CASKSGGNTEAFF.

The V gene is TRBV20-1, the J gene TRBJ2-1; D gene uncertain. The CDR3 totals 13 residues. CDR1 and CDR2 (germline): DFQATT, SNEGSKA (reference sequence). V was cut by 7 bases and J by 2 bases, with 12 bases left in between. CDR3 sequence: CSVPDTAYNEQFF. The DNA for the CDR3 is TGCAGTGTCCCAGACACCGCCTACAATGAGCAGTTCTTC.

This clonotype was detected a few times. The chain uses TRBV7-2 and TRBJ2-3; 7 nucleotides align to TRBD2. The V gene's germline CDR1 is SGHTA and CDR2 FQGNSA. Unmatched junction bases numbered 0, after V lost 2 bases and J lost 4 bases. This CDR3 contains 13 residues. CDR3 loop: CASSLRGADTQYF. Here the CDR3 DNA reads TGTGCCAGCAGCTTACGGGGGGCAGATACGCAGTATTTT.

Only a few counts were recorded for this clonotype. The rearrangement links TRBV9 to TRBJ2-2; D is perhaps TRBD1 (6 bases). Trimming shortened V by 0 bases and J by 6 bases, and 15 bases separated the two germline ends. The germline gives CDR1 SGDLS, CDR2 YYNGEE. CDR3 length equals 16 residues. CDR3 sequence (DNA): TGTGCCAGCAGCGTAGCTCAGGGGCGGTTGCCCGGGGAGCTGTTTTTT. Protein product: CASSVAQGRLPGELFF.

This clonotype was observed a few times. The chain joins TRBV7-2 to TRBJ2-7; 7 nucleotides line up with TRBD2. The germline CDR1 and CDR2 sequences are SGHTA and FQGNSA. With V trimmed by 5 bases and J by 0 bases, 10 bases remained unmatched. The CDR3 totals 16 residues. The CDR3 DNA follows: TGTGCCAGCAGCACCAGCGGGGAGGTCCTCTCCTACGAGCAGTACTTC. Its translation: CASSTSGEVLSYEQYF.

The CDR3, as DNA: TGCAGCGTTACCCGAGGGGGCACCTACAATGAGCAGTTCTTC. Amino acids: CSVTRGGTYNEQFF. V is TRBV29-1 and J is TRBJ2-1; 7 bases map to TRBD1. Germline V gene data show CDR1 as SQVTM and CDR2 as ANQGSEA. The CDR3 contains 14 residues. Trimming removed 5 bases from V and 2 bases from J; junction bases left unmatched: 6.